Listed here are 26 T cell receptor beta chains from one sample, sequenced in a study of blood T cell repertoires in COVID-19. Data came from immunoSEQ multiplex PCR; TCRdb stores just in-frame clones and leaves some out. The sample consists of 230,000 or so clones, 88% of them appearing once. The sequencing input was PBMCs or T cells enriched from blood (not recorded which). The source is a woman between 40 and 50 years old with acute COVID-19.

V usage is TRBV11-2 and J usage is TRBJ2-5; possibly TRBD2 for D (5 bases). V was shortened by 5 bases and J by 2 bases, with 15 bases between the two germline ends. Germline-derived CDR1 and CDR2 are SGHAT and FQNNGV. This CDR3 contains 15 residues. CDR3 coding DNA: TGTGCCAGCAGCCCCTTCCCGGGGTCACAAGAGACCCAGTACTTC. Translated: CASSPFPGSQETQYF. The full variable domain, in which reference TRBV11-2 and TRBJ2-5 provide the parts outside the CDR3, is EAGVAQSPRYKIIEKRQSVAFWCNPISGHATLYWYQQILGQGPKLLIQFQNNGVVDDSQLPKDRFSAERLKGVDSTLKIQPAKLEDSAVYLCASSPFPGSQETQYFGPGTRLLVL.

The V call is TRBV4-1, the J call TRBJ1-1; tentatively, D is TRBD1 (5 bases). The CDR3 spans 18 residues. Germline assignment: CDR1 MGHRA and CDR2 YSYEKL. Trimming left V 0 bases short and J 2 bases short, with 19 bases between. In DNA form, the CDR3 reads TGCGCCAGCAGCCAAGAAGGTGGACAAAAGGGGCCAAACACTGAAGCTTTCTTT. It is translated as CASSQEGGQKGPNTEAFF.

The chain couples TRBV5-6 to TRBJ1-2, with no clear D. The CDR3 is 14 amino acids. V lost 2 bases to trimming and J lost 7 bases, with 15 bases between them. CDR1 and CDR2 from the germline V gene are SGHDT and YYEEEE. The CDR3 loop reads CASSLASGVSGYTF. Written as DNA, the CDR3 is TGTGCCAGCAGCTTAGCTTCGGGAGTCAGTGGCTACACCTTC.

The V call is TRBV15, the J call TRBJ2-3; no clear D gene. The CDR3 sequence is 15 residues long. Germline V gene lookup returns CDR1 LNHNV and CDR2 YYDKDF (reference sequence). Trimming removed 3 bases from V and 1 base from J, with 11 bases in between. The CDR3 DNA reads TGTGCCACCAGCAGTTCTCCCGTAGGCACAGATACGCAGTATTTT. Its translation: CATSSSPVGTDTQYF.

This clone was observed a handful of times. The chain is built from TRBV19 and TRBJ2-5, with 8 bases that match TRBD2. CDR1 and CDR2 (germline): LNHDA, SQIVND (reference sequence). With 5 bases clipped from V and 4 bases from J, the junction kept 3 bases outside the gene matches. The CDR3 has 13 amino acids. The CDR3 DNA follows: TGTGCCAGTAGTCCCCTAGCGGGAGAGACCCAGTACTTC. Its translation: CASSPLAGETQYF.

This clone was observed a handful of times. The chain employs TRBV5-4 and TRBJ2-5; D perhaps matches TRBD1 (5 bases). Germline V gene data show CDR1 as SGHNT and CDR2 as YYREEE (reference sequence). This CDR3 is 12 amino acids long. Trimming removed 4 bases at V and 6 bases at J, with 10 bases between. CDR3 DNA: TGTGCCAGCAGCCAGGACACGAAGACCCAGTACTTC. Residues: CASSQDTKTQYF. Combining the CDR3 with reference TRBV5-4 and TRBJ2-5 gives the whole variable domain ETGVTQSPTHLIKTRGQQVTLRCSSQSGHNTVSWYQQALGQGPQFIFQYYREEENGRGNFPPRFSGLQFPNYSSELNVNALELDDSALYLCASSQDTKTQYFGPGTRLLVL.

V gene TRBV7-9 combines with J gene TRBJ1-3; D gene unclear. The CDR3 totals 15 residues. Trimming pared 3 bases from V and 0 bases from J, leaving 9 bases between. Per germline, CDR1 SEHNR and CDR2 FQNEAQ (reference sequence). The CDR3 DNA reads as TGTGCCAGCAGCTTTCAGGTCGCCTCTGGAAACACCATATATTTT. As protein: CASSFQVASGNTIYF.

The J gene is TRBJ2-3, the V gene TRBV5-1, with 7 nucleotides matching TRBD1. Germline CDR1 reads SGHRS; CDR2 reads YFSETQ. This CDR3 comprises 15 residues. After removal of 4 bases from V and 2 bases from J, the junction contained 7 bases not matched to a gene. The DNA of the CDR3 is TGCGCCAGCAGCCCGAGGGACAGCCACACAGATACGCAGTATTTT. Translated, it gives CASSPRDSHTDTQYF. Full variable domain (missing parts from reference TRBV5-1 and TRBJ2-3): KAGVTQTPRYLIKTRGQQVTLSCSPISGHRSVSWYQQTPGQGLQFLFEYFSETQRNKGNFPGRFSGRQFSNSRSEMNVSTLELGDSALYLCASSPRDSHTDTQYFGPGTRLTVL.

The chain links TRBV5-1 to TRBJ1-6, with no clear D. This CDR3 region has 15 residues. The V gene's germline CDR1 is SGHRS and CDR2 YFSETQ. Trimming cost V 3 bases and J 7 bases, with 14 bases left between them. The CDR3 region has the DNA TGCGCCAGCAGCTCTACGACGGGTAGAAATTCACCCCTCCACTTT. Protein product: CASSSTTGRNSPLHF.

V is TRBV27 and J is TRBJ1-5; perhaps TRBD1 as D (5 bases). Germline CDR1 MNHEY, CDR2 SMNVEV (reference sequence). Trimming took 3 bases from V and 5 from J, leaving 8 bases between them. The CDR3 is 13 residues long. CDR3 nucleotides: TGTGCCAGCAGTTTCCAGGGCGATCAGCCCCAGCATTTT. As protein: CASSFQGDQPQHF.

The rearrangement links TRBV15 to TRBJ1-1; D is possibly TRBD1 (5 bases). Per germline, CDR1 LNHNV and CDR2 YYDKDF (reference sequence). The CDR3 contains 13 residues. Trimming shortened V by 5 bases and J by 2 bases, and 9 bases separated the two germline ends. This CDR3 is CATSWTRNTEAFF. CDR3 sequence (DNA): TGTGCCACCAGCTGGACACGTAACACTGAAGCTTTCTTT.

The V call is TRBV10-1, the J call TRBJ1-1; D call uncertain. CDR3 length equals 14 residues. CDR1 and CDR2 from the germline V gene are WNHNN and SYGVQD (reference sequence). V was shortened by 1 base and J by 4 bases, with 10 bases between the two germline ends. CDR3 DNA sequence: TGCGCCAGCAGTGAGTACCGGGGTACCACTGAAGCTTTCTTT. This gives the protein CASSEYRGTTEAFF.

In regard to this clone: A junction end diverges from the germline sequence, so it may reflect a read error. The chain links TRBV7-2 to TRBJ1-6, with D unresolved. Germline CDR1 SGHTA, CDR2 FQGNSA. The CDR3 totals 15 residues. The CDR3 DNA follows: TGTGCCAGCGGCTTCCGGGAAAACTTTAATTCACCCCTCCACTTT. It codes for CASGFRENFNSPLHF.

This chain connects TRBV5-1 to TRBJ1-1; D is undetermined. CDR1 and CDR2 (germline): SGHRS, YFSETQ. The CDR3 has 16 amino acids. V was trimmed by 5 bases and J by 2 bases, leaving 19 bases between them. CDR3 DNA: TGCGCCAGCAGTAGGGAGGCAGGTCCTTCTAACACTGAAGCTTTCTTT. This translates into CASSREAGPSNTEAFF.

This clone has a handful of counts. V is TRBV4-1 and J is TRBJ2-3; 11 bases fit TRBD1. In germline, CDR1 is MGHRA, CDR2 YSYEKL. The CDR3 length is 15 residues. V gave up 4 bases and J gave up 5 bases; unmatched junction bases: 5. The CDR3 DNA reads TGCGCCAGCAGCCGGACAGGGGGCGGGTTAGATACGCAGTATTTT. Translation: CASSRTGGGLDTQYF.

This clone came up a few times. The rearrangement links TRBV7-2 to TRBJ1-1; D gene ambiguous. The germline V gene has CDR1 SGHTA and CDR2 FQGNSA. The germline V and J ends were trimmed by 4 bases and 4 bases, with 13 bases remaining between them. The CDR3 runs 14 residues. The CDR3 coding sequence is TGTGCCAGCAGCTCCCTCGGGGAGAGCACTGAAGCTTTCTTT. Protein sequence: CASSSLGESTEAFF. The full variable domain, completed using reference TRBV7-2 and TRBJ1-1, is GAGVSQSPSNKVTEKGKDVELRCDPISGHTALYWYRQSLGQGLEFLIYFQGNSAPDKSGLPSDRFSAERTGGSVSTLTIQRTQQEDSAVYLCASSSLGESTEAFFGQGTRLTVV.

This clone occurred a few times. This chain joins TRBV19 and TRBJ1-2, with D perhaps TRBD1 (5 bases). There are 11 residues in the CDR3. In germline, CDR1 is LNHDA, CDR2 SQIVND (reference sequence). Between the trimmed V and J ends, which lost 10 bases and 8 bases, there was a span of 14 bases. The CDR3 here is CAIQVSSGYTF. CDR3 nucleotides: TGTGCCATACAGGTTTCCTCCGGCTACACCTTC. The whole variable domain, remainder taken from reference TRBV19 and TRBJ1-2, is DGGITQSPKYLFRKEGQNVTLSCEQNLNHDAMYWYRQDPGQGLRLIYYSQIVNDFQKGDIAEGYSVSREKKESFPLTVTSAQKNPTAFYLCAIQVSSGYTFGSGTRLTVV.

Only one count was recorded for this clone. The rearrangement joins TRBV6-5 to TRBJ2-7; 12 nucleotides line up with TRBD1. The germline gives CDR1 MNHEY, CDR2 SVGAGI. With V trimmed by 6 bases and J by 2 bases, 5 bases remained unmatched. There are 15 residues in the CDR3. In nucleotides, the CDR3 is TGTGCCAGCAGCCCCGGGACAGGGGGCGCCTACGAGCAGTACGTC. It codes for CASSPGTGGAYEQYV.

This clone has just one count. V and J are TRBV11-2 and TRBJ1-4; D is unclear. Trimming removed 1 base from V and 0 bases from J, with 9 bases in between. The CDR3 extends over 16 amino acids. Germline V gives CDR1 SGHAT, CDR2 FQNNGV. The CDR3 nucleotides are TGTGCCAGCAGCTTAGGGTATACAACAACTAATGAAAAACTGTTTTTT. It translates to CASSLGYTTTNEKLFF.

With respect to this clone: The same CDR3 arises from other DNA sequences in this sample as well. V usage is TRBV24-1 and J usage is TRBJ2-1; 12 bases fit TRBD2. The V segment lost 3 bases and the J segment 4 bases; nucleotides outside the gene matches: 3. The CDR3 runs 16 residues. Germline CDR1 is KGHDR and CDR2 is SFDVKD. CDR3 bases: TGTGCCACCAGTGATACACTAGCGGGAGGATACAATGAGCAGTTCTTC. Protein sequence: CATSDTLAGGYNEQFF.

In DNA, the CDR3 is TGTGCCACCAGTGAAACCGGGAGATACAATGAGCAGTTCTTC. Its translation: CATSETGRYNEQFF. V usage is TRBV24-1 and J usage is TRBJ2-1; the D gene is possibly TRBD2 (6 bases). Looked up from germline, CDR1 is KGHDR and CDR2 is SFDVKD. Trimming removed 4 bases from V and 4 bases from J, with 10 bases in between. The CDR3 runs 14 residues.

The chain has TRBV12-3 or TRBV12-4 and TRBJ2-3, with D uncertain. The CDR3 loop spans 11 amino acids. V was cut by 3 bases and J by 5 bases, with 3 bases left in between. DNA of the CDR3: TGTGCCAGCAGTTTCCAAGATACGCAGTATTTT. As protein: CASSFQDTQYF.

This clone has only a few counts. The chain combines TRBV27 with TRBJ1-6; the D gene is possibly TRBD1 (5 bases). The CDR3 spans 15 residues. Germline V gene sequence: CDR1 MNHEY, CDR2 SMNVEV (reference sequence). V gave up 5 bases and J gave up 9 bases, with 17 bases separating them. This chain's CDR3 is CASSGLGGFRSPLHF. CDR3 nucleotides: TGTGCCAGCAGTGGCCTGGGGGGTTTTCGTTCACCCCTCCACTTT.

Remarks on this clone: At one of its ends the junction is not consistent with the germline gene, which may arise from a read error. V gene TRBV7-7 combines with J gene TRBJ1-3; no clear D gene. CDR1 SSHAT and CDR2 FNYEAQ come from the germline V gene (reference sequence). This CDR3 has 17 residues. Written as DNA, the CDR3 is TGTGCTAGCAGCTTACTTCCGGCGGGGAGCTCTGGAAACACCATATATTTT. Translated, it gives CASSLLPAGSSGNTIYF. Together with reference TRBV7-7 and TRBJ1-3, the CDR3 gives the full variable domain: GAGVSQSPRYKVTKRGQDVTLRCDPISSHATLYWYQQALGQGPEFLTYFNYEAQPDKSGLPSDRFSAERPEGSISTLTIQRTEQRDSAMYRCASSLLPAGSSGNTIYFGEGSWLTVV.

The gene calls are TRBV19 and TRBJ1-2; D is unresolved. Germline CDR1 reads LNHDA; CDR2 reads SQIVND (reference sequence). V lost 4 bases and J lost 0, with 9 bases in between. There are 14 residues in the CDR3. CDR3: CASSRREANYGYTF. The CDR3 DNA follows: TGTGCCAGTAGTAGACGGGAGGCTAACTATGGCTACACCTTC.

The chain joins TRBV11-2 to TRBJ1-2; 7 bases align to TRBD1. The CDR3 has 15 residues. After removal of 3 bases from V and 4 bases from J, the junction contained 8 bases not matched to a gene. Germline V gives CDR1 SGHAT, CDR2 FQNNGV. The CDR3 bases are TGTGCCAGCAGCTTGGGCTTCTACAGGGGCTATGGCTACACCTTC. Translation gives CASSLGFYRGYGYTF. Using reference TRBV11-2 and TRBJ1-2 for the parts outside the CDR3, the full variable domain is EAGVAQSPRYKIIEKRQSVAFWCNPISGHATLYWYQQILGQGPKLLIQFQNNGVVDDSQLPKDRFSAERLKGVDSTLKIQPAKLEDSAVYLCASSLGFYRGYGYTFGSGTRLTVV.